Reported below is one T cell receptor beta chain. The assay was immunoSEQ multiplex PCR, and TCRdb's table has in-frame clones only and misses some. The table lists hundreds of thousands of clones, approximately 95% of them singletons. Positive CCR7 selection of CD45RO-negative cells yielded the naive CD8 cells, and terminally differentiated effector memory CD45RA+ cells were excluded. Healthy and HIV-negative, the adult donors had no recent acute infections or vaccinations. The sample comes from a study of shared clonotypes between healthy human individuals. The trim removed 5 bases at V and 0 bases at J, leaving 4 bases unmatched. Germline CDR1 MNHEY, CDR2 SVGAGI. The CDR3 has 15 residues.

The sample consisted of naive CD8+ T cells sorted from blood. V usage is TRBV6-5 and J usage is TRBJ1-5, with 7 bases that match TRBD1. This receptor was taken from a woman under 40 in good health. CDR3 loop: CASSPGQFSNQPQHF. The CDR3 DNA reads TGTGCCAGCAGTCCGGGACAGTTTAGCAATCAGCCCCAGCATTTT.